The sequence of this T cell receptor beta chain was determined in a study of kidney transplant recipient with SARS-CoV-2 infection. TCRdb reprocessed the reads via MiXCR and lists one record per CDR3 protein. The sample holds 200,000 to 300,000 distinct CDR3 sequences, 29% seen once. In its sample, this clonotype was seen a few times. The germline gives CDR1 SGHNT, CDR2 YYREEE (reference sequence). The CDR3 totals 14 residues. With 4 bases clipped from V and 4 bases from J, the junction kept 5 bases outside the gene matches. Sequencing used a blood sample, obtained at baseline and around day 110 from a kidney transplant recipient. The chain has TRBV5-4 and TRBJ1-2, with 9 bases matching TRBD1. The TCR comes from a male patient aged 30 to 39 who had COVID-19 and was a kidney transplant recipient. Some T cells may originate from the graft donor. CDR3 DNA sequence: TGTGCCAGCAGCGAGGGGACAGGGATCTATGGCTACACCTTC. It translates to CASSEGTGIYGYTF.